Listed here are 13 T cell receptor beta chains from one sample, sequenced in a study of shared clonotypes between healthy human individuals (dated by TCRdb to the early 2020s). CD8 naive samples were obtained by positive selection for CCR7 among CD45RO-negative cells, yielding a CD45RA+CCR7+ population from which TemRA cells were excluded. Library creation used the immunoSEQ multiplex PCR assay. The table was pulled from immuneACCESS by TCRdb, which kept in-frame rearrangements only. Such tables lose some clones; where checked, under half of the loss comes from unresolved V genes, and the rest has no known cause. This sample gives roughly 1,800,000 clones in total; about 95% of them show up just once. The top ten hold roughly 1.2% of the sample. Source material: naive CD8+ T cells sorted from blood. Interpreted using the paper, the cell subset or site label stands for: CD45RA+CCR7+. The receptors shown here come from a man younger than 30 in good health.

The chain carries TRBV27 and TRBJ2-1, with a tentative D call TRBD1 (6 bases). V shed 5 bases and J shed 8 bases, with 16 bases lying between them. The V gene's germline CDR1 is MNHEY and CDR2 SMNVEV (reference sequence). The CDR3 spans 14 residues. Here the CDR3 reads CASSTTGWGYEQFF. For the CDR3, the DNA is TGTGCCAGCAGTACGACAGGTTGGGGATATGAGCAGTTCTTC.

About this clone: The same CDR3 can be traced to other DNA sequences in this sample. V and J are TRBV27 and TRBJ2-3, with D unclear. The germline CDR1 and CDR2 sequences are MNHEY and SMNVEV (reference sequence). Trimming cost V 7 bases and J 0 bases, with 2 bases left between them. The CDR3 length is 11 residues. DNA for the CDR3: TGTGCCAGCACTAGCACAGATACGCAGTATTTT. Translating gives CASTSTDTQYF.

This clone was observed once. The CDR3 spells CASSLGGAADTSYEQYF. The CDR3 coding sequence is TGTGCCAGCAGCTTAGGCGGGGCAGCGGATACCTCCTACGAGCAGTACTTC. The rearrangement joins TRBV7-9 to TRBJ2-7, with D possibly TRBD2 on 6 matching bases. The CDR3 runs 17 residues. Trimming left V 1 base short and J 0 bases short, with 16 bases between. CDR1 is SEHNR, CDR2 FQNEAQ, per germline (reference sequence).

V and J are TRBV7-9 and TRBJ2-7; D call uncertain. V was pared by 4 bases and J by 0 bases, with 13 bases between. Germline V gene lookup returns CDR1 SEHNR and CDR2 FQNEAQ (reference sequence). The CDR3 is 15 residues long. The DNA of the CDR3 is TGTGCCAGCAGCTCTAACGACAAGAGCTCCTACGAGCAGTACTTC. Its protein is CASSSNDKSSYEQYF.

The chain uses TRBV4-1 and TRBJ1-5; D unclear. The CDR3 totals 13 residues. Trimming shortened V by 0 bases and J by 9 bases, and 9 bases separated the two germline ends. The germline V gene encodes CDR1 MGHRA and CDR2 YSYEKL. CDR3 DNA sequence: TGCGCCAGCAGCCAAGATGACATAGCGCCCCAGCATTTT. Protein sequence: CASSQDDIAPQHF.

The chain employs TRBV6-5 and TRBJ2-5, with 7 positions matching TRBD1. The CDR3 is 14 amino acids. Germline V lookup: CDR1 MNHEY, CDR2 SVGAGI. The ends lost 6 bases at V and 2 bases at J; junction bases unmatched: 6. The CDR3 protein is CASSPGTEQETQYF. The CDR3 nucleotides read TGTGCCAGCAGCCCGGGGACAGAACAAGAGACCCAGTACTTC.

This sequence joins TRBV2 and TRBJ2-7, with D hard to call. Trimming pared 3 bases from V and 2 bases from J, leaving 11 bases between. Germline CDR1 and CDR2: SNHLY and FYNNEI. The CDR3 spans 14 residues. CDR3 region: CASSDPDGTYEQYF. In nucleotides, the CDR3 is TGTGCCAGCAGTGATCCGGACGGTACCTACGAGCAGTACTTC. The whole variable domain, remainder taken from reference TRBV2 and TRBJ2-7, is EPEVTQTPSHQVTQMGQEVILRCVPISNHLYFYWYRQILGQKVEFLVSFYNNEISEKSEIFDDQFSVERPDGSNFTLKIRSTKLEDSAMYFCASSDPDGTYEQYFGPGTRLTVT.

The chain joins TRBV15 to TRBJ2-7, with 8 positions matching TRBD1. Trimming took 8 bases from V and 2 from J; bases not matched to a gene: 8. Germline V lookup: CDR1 LNHNV, CDR2 YYDKDF (reference sequence). The CDR3 covers 14 residues. CDR3 region: CATAYGQGPYEQYF. The CDR3, as DNA: TGTGCCACCGCATACGGACAGGGACCCTACGAGCAGTACTTC.

The gene calls are TRBV10-3 and TRBJ2-5; the match to TRBD2 covers 7 bases. Trimming at V came to 0 bases and at J to 5 bases, leaving 9 bases not matched to a gene. CDR1 and CDR2 (germline): ENHRY, SYGVKD. CDR3 length: 16 amino acids. CDR3 sequence: CAISESPSGLGETQYF. For the CDR3, the DNA is TGTGCCATCAGTGAGTCGCCTAGCGGTCTGGGGGAGACCCAGTACTTC.

V usage is TRBV19 and J usage is TRBJ2-1; no clear D gene. Trimming pared 0 bases from V and 5 bases from J, leaving 11 bases between. Germline V lookup: CDR1 LNHDA, CDR2 SQIVND (reference sequence). The CDR3 totals 15 residues. CDR3 sequence: CASSIEGFLNNEQFF. In nucleotides, the CDR3 is TGTGCCAGTAGTATAGAGGGCTTTCTTAACAATGAGCAGTTCTTC.

About this clone itself: The same CDR3 is also encoded by other DNA sequences in this sample. The chain carries TRBV7-9 and TRBJ2-1; D is undetermined. The CDR3 has 13 amino acids. CDR1 is SEHNR and CDR2 is FQNEAQ in the germline V gene (reference sequence). The V end was cut by 1 base, the J end by 3 bases, with 4 bases between. CDR3 sequence: CASSLGDYNEQFF. The CDR3 DNA is TGTGCCAGCAGCTTAGGCGACTACAATGAGCAGTTCTTC.

A word on this clone: The sample holds other DNA sequences that translate to the same CDR3. CDR3: CASSLSVANTGELFF. Written as DNA, the CDR3 is TGTGCCAGCAGTTTATCGGTAGCGAACACCGGGGAGCTGTTTTTT. V gene TRBV27 combines with J gene TRBJ2-2; D gene uncertain. There are 15 residues in the CDR3. Per germline, CDR1 MNHEY and CDR2 SMNVEV (reference sequence). V gave up 0 bases and J gave up 0 bases, with 5 bases separating them.

The chain joins TRBV9 to TRBJ2-2; 7 nucleotides align to TRBD2. V shed 0 bases, J shed 4 bases, and the junction held 12 bases outside the gene matches. The CDR3 covers 18 residues. Germline values: CDR1 SGDLS, CDR2 YYNGEE. The CDR3 nucleotides are TGTGCCAGCAGCGTAGCCCCTGCGGGGGAAGACTTCACCGGGGAGCTGTTTTTT. Amino acids: CASSVAPAGEDFTGELFF.